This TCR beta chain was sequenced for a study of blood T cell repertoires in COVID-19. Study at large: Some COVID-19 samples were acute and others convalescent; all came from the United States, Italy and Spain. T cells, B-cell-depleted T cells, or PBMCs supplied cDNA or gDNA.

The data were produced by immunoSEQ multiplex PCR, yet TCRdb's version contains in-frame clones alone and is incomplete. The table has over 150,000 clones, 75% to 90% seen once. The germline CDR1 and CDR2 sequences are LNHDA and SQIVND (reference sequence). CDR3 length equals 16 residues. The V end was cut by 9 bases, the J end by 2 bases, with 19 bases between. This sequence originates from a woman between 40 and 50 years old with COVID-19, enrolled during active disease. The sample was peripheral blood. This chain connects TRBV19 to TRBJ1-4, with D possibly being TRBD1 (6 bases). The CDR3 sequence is CASNDRPKATNEKLFF. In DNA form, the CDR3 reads TGTGCCAGCAACGACAGGCCGAAAGCGACTAATGAAAAACTGTTTTTT. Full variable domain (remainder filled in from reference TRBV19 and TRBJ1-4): DGGITQSPKYLFRKEGQNVTLSCEQNLNHDAMYWYRQDPGQGLRLIYYSQIVNDFQKGDIAEGYSVSREKKESFPLTVTSAQKNPTAFYLCASNDRPKATNEKLFFGSGTQLSVL.